A selection of T cell receptor beta chains follows, all from one sample in a study of glioma-infiltrating T cells after dendritic cell vaccination. The repertoire was sequenced with immunoSEQ multiplex PCR; TCRdb's copy has only in-frame clones and lacks some. Of approximately 46,000 clones in the sample, about 88% were seen once. The sample in question was blood, obtained after dendritic cell vaccination. These receptors originate from a human donor with glioblastoma. The CDR3 runs from the conserved cysteine through the conserved F or W. D genes are given only for firm matches. Only part of the rows carry a size: once, few, many, or a class if the clone is expanded.

D gene,V gene,clone size,J gene,CDR3 protein,CDR3 DNA
TRBD2,TRBV29-1,.,TRBJ2-1,CSVEGVSGYSYNEQFF,TGCAGCGTTGAAGGGGTTAGCGGGTACTCCTACAATGAGCAGTTCTTC
TRBD2,TRBV12-5,.,TRBJ2-1,CASGRQGLAGNEQFF,TGTGCTAGTGGGAGACAAGGACTAGCTGGAAATGAGCAGTTCTTC
TRBD1,TRBV7-8,.,TRBJ1-2,CASSPGGGTGGSGYTF,TGTGCCAGCAGCCCGGGGGGAGGGACAGGGGGTTCTGGCTACACCTTC
TRBD1,TRBV18,.,TRBJ1-1,CASSPRTGGPNTEAFF,TGTGCCAGCTCACCAAGGACAGGGGGCCCGAACACTGAAGCTTTCTTT
.,TRBV5-1,.,TRBJ2-3,CASSFGREDTQYF,TGCGCCAGCAGCTTCGGTCGGGAAGATACGCAGTATTTT
.,TRBV29-1,.,TRBJ1-5,CSAQEGSSNQPQHF,TGCAGCGCCCAGGAAGGGAGTAGCAATCAGCCCCAGCATTTT
TRBD2,TRBV11-2,.,TRBJ2-7,CASSSTSGGSYEQYF,TGTGCCAGCAGCTCGACTAGCGGGGGGTCCTACGAGCAGTACTTC
TRBD2,TRBV5-1,.,TRBJ2-3,CASSLGLAGSTDTQYF,TGCGCCAGCAGCTTAGGACTAGCCGGGAGCACAGATACGCAGTATTTT
TRBD1,TRBV2,.,TRBJ2-7,CATHRDSKSYEQYF,TGTGCCACCCACCGGGACAGCAAATCCTACGAGCAGTACTTC
TRBD2,TRBV27,.,TRBJ2-2,CASTFRTSGLANTGELFF,TGTGCCAGCACTTTTCGGACTAGCGGACTCGCGAACACCGGGGAGCTGTTTTTT
.,TRBV7-2,.,TRBJ2-1,CASSLEGGEANEQFF,TGTGCCAGCAGCCTAGAGGGGGGGGAGGCCAATGAGCAGTTCTTC
.,TRBV2,.,TRBJ2-3,CASRQLLYLGVSSRRISTQYF,TGTGCCAGCAGACAACTACTCTATCTAGGGGTTTCTTCCAGGCGTATAAGTACGCAGTATTTT
.,TRBV18,few,TRBJ1-1,CASSPLKQGFMNTEAFF,TGTGCCAGCTCACCACTCAAACAGGGCTTCATGAACACTGAAGCTTTCTTT
TRBD1,TRBV2,.,TRBJ1-5,CASARDRQGQPQHF,TGTGCCAGTGCCCGGGACAGACAGGGTCAGCCCCAGCATTTT
TRBD1,TRBV14,.,TRBJ2-4,CASSQGLPGQVLSKNIQYF,TGTGCCAGCAGCCAAGGACTACCGGGACAGGTTTTATCCAAAAACATTCAGTACTTC
TRBD2,TRBV7-6,.,TRBJ2-1,CASSLGGGRHSYNEQFF,TGTGCCAGCAGCTTAGGGGGGGGGAGGCACTCCTACAATGAGCAGTTCTTC
TRBD2,TRBV27,once,TRBJ2-2,CASSTTGTSGSWDAVRGELFF,TGTGCCAGCAGTACAACCGGGACTAGCGGGAGTTGGGACGCAGTTCGGGGGGAGCTGTTTTTT